This TCR beta chain was identified in a study of T-cell memory formation after mild COVID-19. Barcoded TCR alpha and TCR beta cDNA libraries with UMIs came from 5'RACE using constant-segment primers. TCRdb ran MiXCR on the 5' RACE reads and lists one entry per CDR3 protein. Of around 210,000 distinct CDR3 sequences in the sample, about 9.2% were seen once. The CDR3 length is 12 residues. Trimming stripped 8 bases from V and 0 bases from J, with 7 bases between. Germline V gene lookup returns CDR1 SGHAT and CDR2 FQNNGV. Study observations and caveats: Contracting CD8+ clones were enriched in EMRA, CD4+ mainly in CM and EM.

A few counts support this clonotype. Its specificity is unknown. The source of this sequence is a young man who had mild COVID-19 (a few samples of this study predate the infection). Cell type and time point are not known. What was sequenced was PBMCs or a T cell subset sorted from them (not recorded which). V usage is TRBV11-2 and J usage is TRBJ1-1; a weak D match, TRBD1 (5 bases). The CDR3 DNA is TGTGCCAGCGGGGGGATGAACACTGAAGCTTTCTTT. Translating gives CASGGMNTEAFF.